This T cell receptor beta chain was observed in a study of blood T cell repertoires in COVID-19. TCRdb's table, derived via immunoSEQ multiplex PCR, lists solely in-frame clones and lacks some. The table includes approximately 260,000 clones, 75% to 90% detected once. Germline lookup yields CDR1 LNHDA and CDR2 SQIVND (reference sequence). The CDR3 is made up of 15 amino acids. J was trimmed by 2 bases and V by 5 bases; bases with no gene match: 3. Sequencing was done on a sample of peripheral blood. This receptor was taken from a man aged 55 to 70 who had recovered from COVID-19. This sequence joins TRBV19 and TRBJ1-5, with TRBD1 matching over 10 bases. CDR3 DNA sequence: TGTGCCAGTAGTGTTGGGACAGGGGGCAATCAGCCCCAGCATTTT. This translates into CASSVGTGGNQPQHF.